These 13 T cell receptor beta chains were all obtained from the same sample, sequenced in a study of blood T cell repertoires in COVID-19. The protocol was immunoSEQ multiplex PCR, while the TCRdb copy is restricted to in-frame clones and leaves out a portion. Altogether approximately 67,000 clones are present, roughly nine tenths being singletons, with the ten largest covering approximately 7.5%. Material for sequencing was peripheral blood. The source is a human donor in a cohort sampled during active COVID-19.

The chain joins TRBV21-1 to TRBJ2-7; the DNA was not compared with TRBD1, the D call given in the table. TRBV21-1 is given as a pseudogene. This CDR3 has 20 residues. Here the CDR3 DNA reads TGTGCCAGCAGCAAATGGTCCGGGACAGTCGAGGAAGGGTGGTTGGACGAGCAGTACTTC. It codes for CASSKWSGTVEEGWLDEQYF.

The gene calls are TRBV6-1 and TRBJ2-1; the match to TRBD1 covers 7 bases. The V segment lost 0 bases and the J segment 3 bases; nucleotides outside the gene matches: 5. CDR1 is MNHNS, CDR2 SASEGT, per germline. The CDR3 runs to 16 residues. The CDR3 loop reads CASSEAGRGLYNEQFF. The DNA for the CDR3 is TGTGCCAGCAGTGAAGCGGGTAGGGGGCTCTACAATGAGCAGTTCTTC.

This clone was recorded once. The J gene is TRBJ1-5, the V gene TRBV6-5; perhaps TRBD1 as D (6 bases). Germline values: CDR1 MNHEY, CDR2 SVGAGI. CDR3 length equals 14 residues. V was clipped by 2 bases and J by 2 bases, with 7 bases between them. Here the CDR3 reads CASSYGGGNQPQHF. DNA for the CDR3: TGTGCCAGCAGTTACGGGGGCGGCAATCAGCCCCAGCATTTT.

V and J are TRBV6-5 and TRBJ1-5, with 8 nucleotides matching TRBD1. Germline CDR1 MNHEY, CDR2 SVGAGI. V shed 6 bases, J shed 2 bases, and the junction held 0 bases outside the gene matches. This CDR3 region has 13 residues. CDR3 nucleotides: TGTGCCAGCAGGACAGGGGGCAATCAGCCCCAGCATTTT. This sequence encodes CASRTGGNQPQHF.

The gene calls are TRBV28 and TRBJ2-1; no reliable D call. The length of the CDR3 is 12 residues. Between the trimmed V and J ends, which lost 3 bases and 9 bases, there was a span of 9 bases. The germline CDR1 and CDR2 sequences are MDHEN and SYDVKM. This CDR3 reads CASSFSSSEQFF. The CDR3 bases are TGTGCCAGCAGTTTTTCTTCGAGTGAGCAGTTCTTC.

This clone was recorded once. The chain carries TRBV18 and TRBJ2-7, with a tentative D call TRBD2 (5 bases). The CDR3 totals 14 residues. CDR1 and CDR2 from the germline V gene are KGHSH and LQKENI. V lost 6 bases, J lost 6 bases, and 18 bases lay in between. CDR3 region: CASSPGVRAGEQYF. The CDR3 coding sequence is TGTGCCAGCTCCCCTGGAGTTCGGGCGGGCGAGCAGTACTTC.

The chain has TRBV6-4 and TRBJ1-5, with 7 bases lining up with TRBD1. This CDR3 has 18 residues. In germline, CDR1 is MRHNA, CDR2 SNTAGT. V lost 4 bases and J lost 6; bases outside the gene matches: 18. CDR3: CASSASKDRDTLGQPQHF. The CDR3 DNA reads TGTGCCAGCAGTGCTTCGAAAGACAGGGACACGTTGGGTCAGCCCCAGCATTTT.

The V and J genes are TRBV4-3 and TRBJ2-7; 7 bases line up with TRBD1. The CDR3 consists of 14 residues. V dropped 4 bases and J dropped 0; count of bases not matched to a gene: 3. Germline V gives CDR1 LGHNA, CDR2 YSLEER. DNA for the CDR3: TGCGCCAGCAGCCCCGGGACAGCCTCCTACGAGCAGTACTTC. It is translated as CASSPGTASYEQYF.

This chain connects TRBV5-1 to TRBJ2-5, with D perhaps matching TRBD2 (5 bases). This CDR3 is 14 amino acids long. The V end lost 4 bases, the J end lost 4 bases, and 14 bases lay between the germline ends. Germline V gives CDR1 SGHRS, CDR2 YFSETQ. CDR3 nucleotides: TGCGCCAGCAGCGGTGGGAGCGTAGGAGAGACCCAGTACTTC. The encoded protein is CASSGGSVGETQYF.

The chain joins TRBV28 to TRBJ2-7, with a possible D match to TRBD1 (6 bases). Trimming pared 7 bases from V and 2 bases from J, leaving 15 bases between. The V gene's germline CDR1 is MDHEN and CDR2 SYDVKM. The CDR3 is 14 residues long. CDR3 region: CASTTPGQTYEQYF. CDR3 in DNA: TGTGCCAGCACCACACCTGGACAGACCTACGAGCAGTACTTC. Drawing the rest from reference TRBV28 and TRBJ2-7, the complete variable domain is DVKVTQSSRYLVKRTGEKVFLECVQDMDHENMFWYRQDPGLGLRLIYFSYDVKMKEKGDIPEGYSVSREKKERFSLILESASTNQTSMYLCASTTPGQTYEQYFGPGTRLTVT.

The CDR3 sequence: CASSRSGANTGELFF. The CDR3 DNA is TGTGCCAGCAGTCGTAGCGGAGCTAACACCGGGGAGCTGTTTTTT. V gene TRBV6-5 combines with J gene TRBJ2-2; a possible D gene is TRBD2 (6 bases). V was cut by 5 bases and J by 2 bases, with 12 bases left in between. The V gene's germline CDR1 is MNHEY and CDR2 SVGAGI. CDR3 size: 15 residues.

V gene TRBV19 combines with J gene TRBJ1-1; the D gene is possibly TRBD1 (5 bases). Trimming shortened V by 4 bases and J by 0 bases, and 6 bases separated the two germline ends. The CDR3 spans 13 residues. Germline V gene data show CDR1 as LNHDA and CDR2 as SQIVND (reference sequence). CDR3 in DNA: TGTGCCAGTAGTACACAGGTGAACACTGAAGCTTTCTTT. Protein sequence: CASSTQVNTEAFF.

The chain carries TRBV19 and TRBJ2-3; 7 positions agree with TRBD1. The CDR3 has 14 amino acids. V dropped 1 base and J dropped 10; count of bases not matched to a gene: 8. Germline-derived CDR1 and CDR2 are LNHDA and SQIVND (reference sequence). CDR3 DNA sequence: TGTGCCAGTAGTATAGTCGGGACAGCGGCGGCGCAGTATTTT. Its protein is CASSIVGTAAAQYF.